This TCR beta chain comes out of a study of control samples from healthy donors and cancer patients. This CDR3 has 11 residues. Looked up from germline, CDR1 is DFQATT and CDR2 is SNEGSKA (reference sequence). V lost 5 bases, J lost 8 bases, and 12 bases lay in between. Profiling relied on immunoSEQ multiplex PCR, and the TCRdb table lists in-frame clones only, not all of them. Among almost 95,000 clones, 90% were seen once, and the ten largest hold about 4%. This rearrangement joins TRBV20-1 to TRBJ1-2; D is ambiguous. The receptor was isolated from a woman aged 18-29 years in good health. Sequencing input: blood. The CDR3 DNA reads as TGCAGTGCTCAAGGCTACTGGGGCTACACCTTC. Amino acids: CSAQGYWGYTF.